Listed below are T cell receptor beta chains from one sample, sequenced in a study of cytomegalovirus exposure and HLA in healthy donors. Assay used: immunoSEQ multiplex PCR; TCRdb lists only in-frame clones, some missing. The table includes about 190,000 clones, roughly four fifths detected once. Sequenced: PBMCs. These receptors were taken from a woman in her twenties or thirties in good health and CMV-seronegative. The CDR3 runs from the conserved cysteine through the conserved F or W. The order of the fields is J gene, clone size, D gene, V gene, CDR3 protein, CDR3 DNA. The D gene is left open where the match is weak. Some rows mark clone size as missing; the rest say once, few, many or name a class of expanded clone.

TRBJ2-7,.,TRBD2,TRBV5-6,CASSRTSGRSYEQYF,TGTGCCAGCAGCCGAACTAGCGGACGGTCCTACGAGCAGTACTTC
TRBJ2-7,.,TRBD1,TRBV9,CASSVGQGPYEQYF,TGTGCCAGCAGCGTCGGACAGGGACCCTACGAGCAGTACTTC
TRBJ2-5,.,.,TRBV7-9,CASSFGGQETQYF,TGTGCCAGCAGCTTTGGGGGGCAAGAGACCCAGTACTTC
TRBJ2-7,.,.,TRBV19,CASSILADAYEQYF,TGTGCCAGTAGTATATTGGCAGATGCCTACGAGCAGTACTTC
TRBJ2-7,once,.,TRBV5-1,CASSFDSRYEQYF,TGCGCCAGCAGCTTTGACAGTCGATACGAGCAGTACTTC
TRBJ2-5,.,TRBD2,TRBV7-9,CSSSFDLAGGRDQETQYF,TGTTCCAGCAGCTTTGACCTAGCGGGGGGGCGGGACCAAGAGACCCAGTACTTC
TRBJ2-5,.,.,TRBV27,CASSSGSTRETQYF,TGTGCCAGCAGCTCGGGCAGCACTAGGGAGACCCAGTACTTC
TRBJ1-1,.,.,TRBV9,CASSPQGLNTEAFF,TGTGCCAGCAGCCCACAGGGTTTGAACACTGAAGCTTTCTTT
TRBJ1-2,few,TRBD1,TRBV7-9,CASSQTSGGYGYTF,TGTGCCAGCAGCCAAACCTCAGGGGGGTATGGCTACACCTTC
TRBJ1-5,.,.,TRBV6-1,CASSDTYRAPGNQPQHF,TGTGCCAGCAGTGACACTTACAGGGCACCAGGCAATCAGCCCCAGCATTTT
TRBJ1-5,.,TRBD1,TRBV28,CASSRTGHSNQPQHF,TGTGCCAGCAGTCGGACAGGTCATAGCAATCAGCCCCAGCATTTT
TRBJ1-3,.,TRBD1,TRBV5-4,CASSLFTGGSHSGNTIYF,TGTGCCAGCAGCTTGTTTACAGGGGGCTCCCACTCTGGAAACACCATATATTTT
TRBJ1-1,.,TRBD1,TRBV6-5,CASSENRGEAFF,TGTGCCAGCAGTGAAAACAGGGGTGAAGCTTTCTTT
TRBJ2-3,.,.,TRBV9,CASSVAGQASTDTQYF,TGTGCCAGCAGCGTAGCCGGACAAGCTAGCACAGATACGCAGTATTTT
TRBJ2-1,.,.,TRBV2,CASGGGRNSEQFF,TGTGCCAGCGGAGGGGGCAGGAACAGTGAGCAGTTCTTC
TRBJ1-2,.,.,TRBV28,CASSLGGGGIGYGYTF,TGTGCCAGCAGTTTAGGGGGGGGAGGGATCGGCTATGGCTACACCTTC
TRBJ2-1,few,.,TRBV27,CASSSWATYNEQFF,TGTGCCAGCAGTTCGTGGGCAACCTACAATGAGCAGTTCTTC
TRBJ1-5,.,TRBD1,TRBV6-1,CARAGQGADQPQHF,TGTGCCAGGGCGGGACAGGGGGCCGATCAGCCCCAGCATTTT
TRBJ2-1,.,TRBD2,TRBV30,CAWSGTSGRSYNEQFF,TGTGCCTGGAGTGGGACTAGCGGGAGGTCCTACAATGAGCAGTTCTTC
TRBJ2-4,.,.,TRBV19,CASSMGRTSAKNIQYF,TGTGCCAGTAGTATGGGTCGGACATCAGCCAAAAACATTCAGTACTTC
TRBJ1-5,.,TRBD1,TRBV19,CASSDRGRYQPQHF,TGTGCCAGTAGCGACAGGGGACGTTACCAGCCCCAGCATTTT
TRBJ2-7,.,TRBD2,TRBV19,CASSRLADYEQYF,TGTGCCAGTAGTAGACTAGCGGACTACGAGCAGTACTTC
TRBJ2-1,.,TRBD1,TRBV18,CASSLAGQGSYNEQFF,TGTGCCAGCTCTCTAGCCGGACAGGGGTCCTACAATGAGCAGTTCTTC
TRBJ2-2,.,TRBD2,TRBV9,CASSPSGSSTGELFF,TGTGCCAGCAGCCCCAGCGGGAGCAGCACCGGGGAGCTGTTTTTT
TRBJ2-1,.,TRBD1,TRBV4-1,CASSHALKGRGQGEQFF,TGCGCCAGCAGCCATGCCCTCAAGGGCAGGGGGCAGGGTGAGCAGTTCTTC
TRBJ1-5,.,.,TRBV29-1,CSVKRRQPQHF,TGCAGCGTAAAAAGGCGGCAGCCCCAGCATTTT
TRBJ2-7,once,.,TRBV5-5,CASSLAHLGLLTYEQYF,TGTGCCAGCAGCTTGGCCCACCTGGGACTGTTGACCTACGAGCAGTACTTC
TRBJ2-2,few,TRBD1,TRBV5-4,CASSSGQGRNTGELFF,TGTGCCAGCAGTTCCGGACAGGGTCGTAACACCGGGGAGCTGTTTTTT
TRBJ2-7,.,TRBD1,TRBV4-3,CASSQDREIGQGSYEQYF,TGCGCCAGCAGCCAAGATAGAGAGATCGGACAGGGTTCCTACGAGCAGTACTTC
TRBJ2-3,.,TRBD2,TRBV10-3,CAISQLAGTDTQYF,TGTGCCATCAGCCAACTAGCGGGCACAGATACGCAGTATTTT
TRBJ2-5,.,TRBD2,TRBV4-1,CASSQVLAGGLETQYF,TGCGCCAGCAGCCAAGTCCTAGCGGGGGGTTTGGAGACCCAGTACTTC
TRBJ2-7,.,TRBD1,TRBV27,CASSSGQGAYEQYF,TGTGCCAGCAGTTCCGGACAGGGGGCATACGAGCAGTACTTC
TRBJ2-5,.,.,TRBV18,CASSPQSGNKETQYF,TGTGCCAGCTCACCACAATCCGGGAACAAGGAGACCCAGTACTTC
TRBJ2-5,.,.,TRBV5-1,CASSLLAPYQETQYF,TGCGCCAGCAGCTTGCTAGCGCCTTACCAAGAGACCCAGTACTTC
TRBJ2-7,once,.,TRBV6-1,CASSQTAYEQYF,TGTGCCAGCAGTCAGACAGCCTACGAGCAGTACTTC
TRBJ2-7,.,TRBD2,TRBV29-1,CSVSGGATYEQYF,TGCAGCGTCTCCGGGGGGGCCACCTACGAGCAGTACTTC
TRBJ2-4,.,TRBD1,TRBV7-8,CASSHTRQGLNIQYF,TGTGCCAGCAGCCACACCAGACAGGGTCTCAACATTCAGTACTTC
TRBJ2-5,.,TRBD1,TRBV2,CASRTFWDRGQETQYF,TGTGCCAGCAGGACCTTTTGGGACAGGGGTCAAGAGACCCAGTACTTC
TRBJ1-6,.,.,TRBV19,CASSRDNRNSPLHF,TGTGCCAGTAGTCGGGACAACAGAAATTCACCCCTCCACTTT
TRBJ2-3,.,TRBD2,TRBV10-2,CASRAGLAGADTQYF,TGCGCCAGCAGGGCGGGACTAGCGGGAGCAGATACGCAGTATTTT
TRBJ2-3,.,.,TRBV28,CASSYGVPPSTDTQYF,TGTGCCAGCAGTTACGGGGTCCCTCCTAGCACAGATACGCAGTATTTT
TRBJ1-2,once,.,TRBV30,CACIPQLGGYTF,TGTGCCTGCATACCACAGCTGGGTGGCTACACCTTC